These 6 T cell receptor beta chains were all obtained from the same sample, sequenced in a study of cytomegalovirus exposure and HLA in healthy donors. The PCR was carried out with 60 Vbeta primers and 13 Jbeta primers. The method was immunoSEQ multiplex PCR; TCRdb's version includes in-frame clones alone and lacks a portion of them. This table has about 240,000 clones, around 80% appearing once. The source material was PBMCs. The receptor set was obtained from a woman aged 55-69 years in good health and CMV-seropositive.

Concerning this clone itself: Sequence at one end of the junction differs from germline and may be a read error. The chain has TRBV27 and TRBJ1-2; TRBD1 matches 9 bases. The CDR3 spans 13 residues. CDR1 and CDR2 (germline): MNHEY, SMNVEV (reference sequence). The CDR3 reads CASGFVYRGPYTF. The DNA for the CDR3 is TGTGCCAGCGGTTTTGTTTACAGGGGGCCCTACACCTTC.

V and J are TRBV14 and TRBJ2-7; D may be TRBD1 (6 bases). The germline CDR1 and CDR2 sequences are SGHDN and FVKESK. This CDR3 region has 13 residues. Trimming stripped 6 bases from V and 5 bases from J, with 14 bases between. The CDR3 DNA sequence: TGTGCCAGCAGTCGGTACAGGGCTGACGAGCAGTACTTC. It specifies CASSRYRADEQYF.

This clone was observed a single time. J is TRBJ1-5 and V is TRBV5-1; the match to TRBD1 covers 10 bases. This CDR3 is 16 amino acids long. The germline V gene encodes CDR1 SGHRS and CDR2 YFSETQ. Trimming took 4 bases from V and 0 from J; bases not matched to a gene: 4. For the CDR3, the DNA is TGCGCCAGCAGCCCGACAGGGGGCCTTAGCAATCAGCCCCAGCATTTT. It specifies CASSPTGGLSNQPQHF.

This clone was observed a few times. This chain joins TRBV7-3 and TRBJ2-2, with 16 bases identical to TRBD2. V trimming: 3 bases; J trimming: 5 bases; junction bases outside the gene matches: 0. Germline V gene lookup returns CDR1 SGHTA and CDR2 FQGTGA. The CDR3 contains 16 residues. For the CDR3, the DNA is TGTGCCAGCAGCTTGGGACTAGCGGGAGGGACCGGGGAGCTGTTTTTT. Protein sequence: CASSLGLAGGTGELFF.

The rearrangement links TRBV29-1 to TRBJ1-5, with D tentatively TRBD1 (5 bases). Trimming pared 6 bases from V and 6 bases from J, leaving 18 bases between. This CDR3 has 14 amino acids. CDR1 and CDR2 (germline): SQVTM, ANQGSEA. The CDR3 spells CSVAQGRVPQPQHF. Written as DNA, the CDR3 is TGCAGCGTAGCCCAGGGAAGGGTCCCTCAGCCCCAGCATTTT.

This clone was counted once. In nucleotides, the CDR3 is TGTGCCAGCAGTTTACGGTACAGGGGTTTTGACGAGCAGTTCTTC. Translation: CASSLRYRGFDEQFF. V usage is TRBV28 and J usage is TRBJ2-1; 7 bases map to TRBD1. Germline values: CDR1 MDHEN, CDR2 SYDVKM. This CDR3 contains 15 residues. The V gene end was trimmed by 2 bases and the J gene end by 10 bases; junction bases not matched to a gene: 11.